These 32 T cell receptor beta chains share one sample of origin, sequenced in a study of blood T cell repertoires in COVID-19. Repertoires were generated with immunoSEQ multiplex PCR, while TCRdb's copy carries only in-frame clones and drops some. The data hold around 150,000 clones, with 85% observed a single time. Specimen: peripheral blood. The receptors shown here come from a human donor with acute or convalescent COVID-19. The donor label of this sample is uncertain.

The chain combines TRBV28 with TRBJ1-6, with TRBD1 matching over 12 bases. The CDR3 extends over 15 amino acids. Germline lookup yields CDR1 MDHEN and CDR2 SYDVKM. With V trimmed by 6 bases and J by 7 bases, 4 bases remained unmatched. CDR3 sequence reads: CASRGQGAGNSPLHF. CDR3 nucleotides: TGTGCCAGCAGGGGACAGGGGGCGGGGAATTCACCCCTCCACTTT.

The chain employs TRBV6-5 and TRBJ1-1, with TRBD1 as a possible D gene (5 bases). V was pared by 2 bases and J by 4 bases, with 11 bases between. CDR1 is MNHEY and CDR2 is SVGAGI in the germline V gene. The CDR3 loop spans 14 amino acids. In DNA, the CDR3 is TGTGCCAGCAGTTACGGCAGGGTGGGCACTGAAGCTTTCTTT. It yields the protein CASSYGRVGTEAFF.

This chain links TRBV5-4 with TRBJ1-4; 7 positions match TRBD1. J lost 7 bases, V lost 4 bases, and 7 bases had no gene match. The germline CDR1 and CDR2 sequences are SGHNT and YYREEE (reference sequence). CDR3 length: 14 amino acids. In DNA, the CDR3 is TGTGCCAGCAGCCCGACAGGGAGGAGTGAAAAACTGTTTTTT. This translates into CASSPTGRSEKLFF.

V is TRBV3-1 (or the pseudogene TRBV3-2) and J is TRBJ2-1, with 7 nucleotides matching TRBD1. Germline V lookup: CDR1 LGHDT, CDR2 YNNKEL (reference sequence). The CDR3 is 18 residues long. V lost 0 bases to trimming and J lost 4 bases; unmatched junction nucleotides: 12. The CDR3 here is CASSQESGTASTYNEQFF. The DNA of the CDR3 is TGTGCCAGCAGCCAAGAATCCGGGACAGCTAGTACTTACAATGAGCAGTTCTTC.

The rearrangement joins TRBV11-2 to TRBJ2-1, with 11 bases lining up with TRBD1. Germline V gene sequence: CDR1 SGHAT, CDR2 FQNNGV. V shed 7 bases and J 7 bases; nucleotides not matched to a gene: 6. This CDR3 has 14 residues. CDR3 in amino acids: CASTLGTGGNEQFF. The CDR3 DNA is TGTGCCAGCACCCTGGGGACAGGGGGGAATGAGCAGTTCTTC. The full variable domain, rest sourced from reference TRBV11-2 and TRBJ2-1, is EAGVAQSPRYKIIEKRQSVAFWCNPISGHATLYWYQQILGQGPKLLIQFQNNGVVDDSQLPKDRFSAERLKGVDSTLKIQPAKLEDSAVYLCASTLGTGGNEQFFGPGTRLTVL.

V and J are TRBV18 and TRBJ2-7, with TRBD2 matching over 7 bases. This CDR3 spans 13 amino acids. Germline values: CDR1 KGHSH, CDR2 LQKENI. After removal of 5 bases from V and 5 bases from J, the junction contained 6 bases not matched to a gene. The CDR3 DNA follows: TGTGCCAGCTCATCGGGGGGTTTGGACGAGCAGTACTTC. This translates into CASSSGGLDEQYF.

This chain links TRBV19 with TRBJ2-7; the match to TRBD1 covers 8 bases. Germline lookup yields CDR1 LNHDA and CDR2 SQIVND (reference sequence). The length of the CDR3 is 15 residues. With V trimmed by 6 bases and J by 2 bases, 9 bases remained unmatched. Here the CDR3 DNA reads TGTGCCAGTAGCAAAGGGACAGGTCCTACCTACGAGCAGTACTTC. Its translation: CASSKGTGPTYEQYF.

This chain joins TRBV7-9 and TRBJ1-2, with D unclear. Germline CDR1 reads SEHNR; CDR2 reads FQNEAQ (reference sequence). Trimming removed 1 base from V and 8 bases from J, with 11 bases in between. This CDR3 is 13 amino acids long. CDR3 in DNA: TGTGCCAGCAGCTTAGTGCAGGCCGGAGGCTACACCTTC. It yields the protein CASSLVQAGGYTF.

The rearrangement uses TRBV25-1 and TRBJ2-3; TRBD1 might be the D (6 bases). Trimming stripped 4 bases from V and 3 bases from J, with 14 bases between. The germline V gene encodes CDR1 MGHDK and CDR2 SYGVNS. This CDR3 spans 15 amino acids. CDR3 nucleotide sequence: TGTGCCAGCAGTGGTTACGATGGACAGACAGATACGCAGTATTTT. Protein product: CASSGYDGQTDTQYF.

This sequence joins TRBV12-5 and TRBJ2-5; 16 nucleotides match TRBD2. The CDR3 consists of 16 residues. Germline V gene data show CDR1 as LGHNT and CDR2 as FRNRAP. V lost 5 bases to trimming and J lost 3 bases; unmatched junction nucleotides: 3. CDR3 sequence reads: CASGAGLAGGEETQYF. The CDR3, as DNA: TGTGCTAGTGGTGCGGGACTAGCGGGGGGGGAAGAGACCCAGTACTTC.

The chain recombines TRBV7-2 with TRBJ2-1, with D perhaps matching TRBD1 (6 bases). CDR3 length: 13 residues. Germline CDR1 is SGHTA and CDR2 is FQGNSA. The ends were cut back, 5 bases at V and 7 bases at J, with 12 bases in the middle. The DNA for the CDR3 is TGTGCCAGCAGCCCTCCCGGGACAAATGAGCAGTTCTTC. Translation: CASSPPGTNEQFF.

The CDR3 loop reads CAWGTGYEQYF. The CDR3 nucleotides are TGTGCCTGGGGGACAGGGTACGAGCAGTACTTC. This chain links TRBV30 with TRBJ2-7, with 9 bases identical to TRBD1. The CDR3 spans 11 residues. Germline assignment: CDR1 GTSNPN and CDR2 SVGIG (reference sequence). V lost 5 bases, J lost 4 bases, and 0 bases stayed unmatched.

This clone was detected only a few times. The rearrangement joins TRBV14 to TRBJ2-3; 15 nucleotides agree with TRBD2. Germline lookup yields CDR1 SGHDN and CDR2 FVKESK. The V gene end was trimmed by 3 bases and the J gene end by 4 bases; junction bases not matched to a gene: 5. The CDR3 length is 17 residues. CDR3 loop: CASSHRGLAGGSDTQYF. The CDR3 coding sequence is TGTGCCAGCAGCCACCGGGGACTAGCGGGGGGATCAGATACGCAGTATTTT.

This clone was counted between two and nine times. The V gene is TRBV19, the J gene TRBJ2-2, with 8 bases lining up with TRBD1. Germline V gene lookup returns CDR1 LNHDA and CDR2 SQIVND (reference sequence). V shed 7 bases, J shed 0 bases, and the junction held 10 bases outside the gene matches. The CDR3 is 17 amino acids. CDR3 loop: CASTRKGQGSNTGELFF. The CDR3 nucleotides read TGTGCCAGTACTCGAAAAGGACAGGGTTCGAACACCGGGGAGCTGTTTTTT.

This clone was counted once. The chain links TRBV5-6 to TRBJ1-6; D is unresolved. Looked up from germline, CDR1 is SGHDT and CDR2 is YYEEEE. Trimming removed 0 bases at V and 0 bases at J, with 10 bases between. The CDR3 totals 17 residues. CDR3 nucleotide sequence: TGTGCCAGCAGCTTGGGAACTAGGAGCTCCTATAATTCACCCCTCCACTTT. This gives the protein CASSLGTRSSYNSPLHF.

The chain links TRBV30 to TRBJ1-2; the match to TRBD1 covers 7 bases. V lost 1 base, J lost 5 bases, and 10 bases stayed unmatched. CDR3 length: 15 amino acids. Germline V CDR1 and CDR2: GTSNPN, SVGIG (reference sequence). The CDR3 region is CAWSGQGVVRYGYTF. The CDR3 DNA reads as TGTGCCTGGAGTGGGCAGGGGGTGGTTAGGTATGGCTACACCTTC.

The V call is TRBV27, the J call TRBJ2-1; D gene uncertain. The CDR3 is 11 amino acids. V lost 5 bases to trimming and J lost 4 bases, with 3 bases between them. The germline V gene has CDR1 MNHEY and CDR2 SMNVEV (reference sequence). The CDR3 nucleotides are TGTGCCAGCAGTCTTTACAATGAGCAGTTCTTC. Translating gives CASSLYNEQFF.

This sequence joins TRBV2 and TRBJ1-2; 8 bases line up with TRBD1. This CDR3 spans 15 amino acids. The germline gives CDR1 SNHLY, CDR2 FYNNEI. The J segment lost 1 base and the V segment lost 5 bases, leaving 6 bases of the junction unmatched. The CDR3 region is CASSRGTGFNYGYTF. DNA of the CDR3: TGTGCCAGCAGTAGAGGGACAGGTTTTAACTATGGCTACACCTTC.

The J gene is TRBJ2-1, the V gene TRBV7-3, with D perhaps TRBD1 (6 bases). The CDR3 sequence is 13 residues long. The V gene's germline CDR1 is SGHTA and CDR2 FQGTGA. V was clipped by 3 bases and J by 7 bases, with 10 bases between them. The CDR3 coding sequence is TGTGCCAGCAGCTTCCGAACAGGGAATGAGCAGTTCTTC. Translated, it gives CASSFRTGNEQFF.

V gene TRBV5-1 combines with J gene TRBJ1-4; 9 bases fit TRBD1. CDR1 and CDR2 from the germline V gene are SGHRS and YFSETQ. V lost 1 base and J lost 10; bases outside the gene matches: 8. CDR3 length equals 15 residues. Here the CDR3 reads CASSLTGGAEGKLFF. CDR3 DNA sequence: TGCGCCAGCAGCTTGACAGGGGGCGCAGAGGGAAAACTGTTTTTT.

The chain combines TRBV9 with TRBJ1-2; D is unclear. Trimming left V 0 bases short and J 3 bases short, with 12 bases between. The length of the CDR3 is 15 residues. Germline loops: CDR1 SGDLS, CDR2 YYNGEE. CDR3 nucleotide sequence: TGTGCCAGCAGCGTAGATTCTCGTAGCGACTATGGCTACACCTTC. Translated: CASSVDSRSDYGYTF.

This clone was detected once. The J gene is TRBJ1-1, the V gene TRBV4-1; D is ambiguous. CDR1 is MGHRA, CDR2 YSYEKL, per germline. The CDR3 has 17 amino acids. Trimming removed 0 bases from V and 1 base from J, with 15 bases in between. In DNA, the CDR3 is TGCGCCAGCAGCCAAGATTGGTCCCGAAACGGGAACACTGAAGCTTTCTTT. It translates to CASSQDWSRNGNTEAFF.

Here the CDR3 reads CASSLGASSGGETQYF. For the CDR3, the DNA is TGTGCCAGCAGCTTAGGGGCGTCTAGCGGGGGAGAGACCCAGTACTTC. The chain joins TRBV7-9 to TRBJ2-5; 10 nucleotides line up with TRBD2. Germline V gene sequence: CDR1 SEHNR, CDR2 FQNEAQ (reference sequence). Germline trimming cut 1 base from V and 4 bases from J; bases unmatched to any gene: 6. The length of the CDR3 is 16 residues.

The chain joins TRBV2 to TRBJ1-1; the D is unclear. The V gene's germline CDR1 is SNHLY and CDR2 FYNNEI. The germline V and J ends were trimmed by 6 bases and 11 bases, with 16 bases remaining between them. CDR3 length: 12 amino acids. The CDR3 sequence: CASSTHSDRAFF. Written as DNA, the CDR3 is TGTGCCAGCAGCACTCATAGCGATCGGGCTTTCTTT.

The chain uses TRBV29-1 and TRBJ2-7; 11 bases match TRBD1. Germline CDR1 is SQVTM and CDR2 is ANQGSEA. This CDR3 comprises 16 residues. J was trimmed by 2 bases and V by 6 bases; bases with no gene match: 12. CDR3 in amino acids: CSVRGTGGLRAYEQYF. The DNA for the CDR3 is TGCAGCGTCAGGGGGACAGGGGGGCTTAGGGCCTACGAGCAGTACTTC.

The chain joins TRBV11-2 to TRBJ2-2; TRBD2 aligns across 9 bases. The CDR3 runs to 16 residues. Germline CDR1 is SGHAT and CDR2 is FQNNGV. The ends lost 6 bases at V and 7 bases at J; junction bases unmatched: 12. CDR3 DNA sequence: TGTGCCAGCAGTTTCTCGAGGACTAGCGTGAACGGGGAGCTGTTTTTT. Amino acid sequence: CASSFSRTSVNGELFF.

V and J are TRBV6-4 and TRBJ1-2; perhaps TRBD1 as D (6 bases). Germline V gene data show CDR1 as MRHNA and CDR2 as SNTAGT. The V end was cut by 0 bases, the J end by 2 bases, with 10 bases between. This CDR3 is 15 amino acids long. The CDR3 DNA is TGTGCCAGCAGTGACTCTGATAGGGGGAACTATGGCTACACCTTC. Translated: CASSDSDRGNYGYTF.

The CDR3 reads CASSAYGENSPLHF. The CDR3 DNA reads as TGTGCCAGCAGCGCCTACGGGGAGAATTCACCCCTCCACTTT. V usage is TRBV7-8 and J usage is TRBJ1-6; D is undetermined. Between the trimmed V and J ends, which lost 5 bases and 7 bases, there was a span of 12 bases. The CDR3 consists of 14 residues. Germline CDR1 SGHVS, CDR2 FQNEAQ.

DNA of the CDR3: TGCGCCAGCAGTGAGTCGAGACAGGGTAGTCAGCCCCAGCATTTT. It codes for CASSESRQGSQPQHF. The chain has TRBV10-2 and TRBJ1-5; 7 nucleotides match TRBD1. This CDR3 contains 15 residues. The germline V gene encodes CDR1 WSHSY and CDR2 SAAADI. V was pared by 0 bases and J by 6 bases, with 5 bases of the junction left unmatched.

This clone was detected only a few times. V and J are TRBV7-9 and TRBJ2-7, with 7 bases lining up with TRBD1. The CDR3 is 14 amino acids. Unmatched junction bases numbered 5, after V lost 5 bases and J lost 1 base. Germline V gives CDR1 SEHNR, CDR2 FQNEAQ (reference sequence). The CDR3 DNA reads TGTGCCAGCAGCCAACAGGGGCCTTCCTACGAGCAGTACTTC. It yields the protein CASSQQGPSYEQYF.

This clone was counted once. Written as DNA, the CDR3 is TGTGCCTGGAGTGTAAAAGGGGGTGGGAACATTCAGTACTTC. Its translation is CAWSVKGGGNIQYF. This chain connects TRBV30 to TRBJ2-4; maybe TRBD1 (6 bases). Germline V gives CDR1 GTSNPN, CDR2 SVGIG (reference sequence). The CDR3 runs 14 residues. The V end lost 0 bases, the J end lost 7 bases, and 13 bases lay between the germline ends.

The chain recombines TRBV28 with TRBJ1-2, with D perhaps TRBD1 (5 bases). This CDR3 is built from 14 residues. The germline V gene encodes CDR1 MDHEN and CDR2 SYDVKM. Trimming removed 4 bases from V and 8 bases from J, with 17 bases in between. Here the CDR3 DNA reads TGTGCCAGCAGTTATTTGCTGGCGGGGCGAGGCTACACCTTC. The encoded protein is CASSYLLAGRGYTF.